This section outlines one TCR beta chain sequence together with its context. Its antigen is not known. TCRdb's copy holds only in-frame clones and misses some; the assay was immunoSEQ multiplex PCR. The sample shows 70,000 or so clones, over 85% of them seen only once. The sample belongs to a study of PD-1 blockade in classical Hodgkin lymphoma. Study results and caveats: When set against healthy donors, newly diagnosed patients were reported to show lower baseline TCR diversity. Whatever underlies the repertoire differences (possibly disease activity or prior therapy) remains undefined.

Specified time point: newly diagnosed, previously untreated cHL patient sample. The germline V gene has CDR1 MDHEN and CDR2 SYDVKM. Deletions cut 7 bases from V and 1 base from J, with 16 bases between. The CDR3 contains 15 residues. The sequenced sample consisted of peripheral blood mononuclear cells (PBMCs). The receptor was isolated from a human donor with classical Hodgkin lymphoma. This rearrangement joins TRBV28 to TRBJ2-5; D possibly corresponds to TRBD2 (6 bases). The DNA for the CDR3 is TGTGCCAGCAAAGTGCTCGGGGGACCCCAAGAGACCCAGTACTTC. It translates to CASKVLGGPQETQYF.